These 10 T cell receptor beta chains were sequenced from one sample in a study of vaccination effects on CD4 cells after COVID-19. Produced via immunoSEQ multiplex PCR; TCRdb's table is partial and in-frame only. This sample has 55,000 to 65,000 clones, with more than 80% found just once. Antigens for these TCRs are unknown. Using viral peptide pools, the ViraFEST assay grew out antigen-specific CD4+ T cells prior to sequencing. Isolating CD4+ T cells followed around nine days of culture. Sequencing used CD4+ T cells from PBMCs cultured with HCoV-229E spike peptides, obtained before COVID-19 vaccination. The receptor set was obtained from a human donor who received a COVID-19 vaccine.

This chain uses TRBV6-2 or TRBV6-3 with TRBJ2-3; 8 bases are shared with TRBD2. The CDR3 runs 16 residues. V trimming: 0 bases; J trimming: 1 base; junction bases outside the gene matches: 3. CDR1 and CDR2 (germline): MNHEY, SVGEGT. CDR3 loop: CASSYSWRGGTDTQYF. In nucleotides, the CDR3 is TGTGCCAGCAGTTACTCGTGGCGGGGGGGCACAGATACGCAGTATTTT.

J is TRBJ2-3 and V is TRBV7-8; D might be TRBD2 (6 bases). V was clipped by 3 bases and J by 6 bases, with 10 bases between them. Germline V gene lookup returns CDR1 SGHVS and CDR2 FQNEAQ. The CDR3 runs to 13 residues. In DNA, the CDR3 is TGTGCCAGCAGCTTGGAAGCGGGTGATACGCAGTATTTT. Its protein product is CASSLEAGDTQYF.

CDR3 amino acids: CASTGHPYNEQFF. CDR3 sequence (DNA): TGTGCCAGCACGGGACATCCCTACAATGAGCAGTTCTTC. The gene calls are TRBV28 and TRBJ2-1; D perhaps matches TRBD1 (6 bases). The CDR3 is 13 amino acids. Looked up from germline, CDR1 is MDHEN and CDR2 is SYDVKM. The ends were cut back, 7 bases at V and 2 bases at J, with 9 bases in the middle. Full variable domain (remainder filled in from reference TRBV28 and TRBJ2-1): DVKVTQSSRYLVKRTGEKVFLECVQDMDHENMFWYRQDPGLGLRLIYFSYDVKMKEKGDIPEGYSVSREKKERFSLILESASTNQTSMYLCASTGHPYNEQFFGPGTRLTVL.

A single count supports this clone. This chain uses TRBV5-1 with TRBJ1-1; D ambiguous. Germline V gives CDR1 SGHRS, CDR2 YFSETQ. V lost 1 base and J lost 0, with 10 bases in between. The CDR3 runs 15 residues. The CDR3: CASSLLPEVNTEAFF. In DNA form, the CDR3 reads TGCGCCAGCAGCTTGTTACCGGAGGTGAACACTGAAGCTTTCTTT. The variable domain in full, with the rest retrieved from reference TRBV5-1 and TRBJ1-1, is KAGVTQTPRYLIKTRGQQVTLSCSPISGHRSVSWYQQTPGQGLQFLFEYFSETQRNKGNFPGRFSGRQFSNSRSEMNVSTLELGDSALYLCASSLLPEVNTEAFFGQGTRLTVV.

This clone was recorded only once. The rearrangement links TRBV3-1 (or the pseudogene TRBV3-2) to TRBJ1-2, with D unresolved. Germline CDR1 and CDR2: LGHDT and YNNKEL (reference sequence). This CDR3 comprises 14 residues. Trimming removed 4 bases at V and 6 bases at J, with 15 bases between. The CDR3 region has the DNA TGTGCCAGCAGCCCCCGGATGATCTTCGATGGCTACACCTTC. Protein product: CASSPRMIFDGYTF.

This clone was seen only a few times. This chain connects TRBV10-2 to TRBJ1-5; D gene unclear. The germline V and J ends were trimmed by 3 bases and 5 bases, with 11 bases remaining between them. Per germline, CDR1 WSHSY and CDR2 SAAADI. The CDR3 runs to 14 residues. CDR3 nucleotides: TGCGCCAGCAGTGACCGGGCTCTTCATCAGCCCCAGCATTTT. As protein: CASSDRALHQPQHF.

The chain uses TRBV6-1 and TRBJ1-1, with D unresolved. Germline values: CDR1 MNHNS, CDR2 SASEGT. The CDR3 covers 14 residues. V was shortened by 0 bases and J by 1 base, with 6 bases between the two germline ends. CDR3 in amino acids: CASSEAGGNTEAFF. Written as DNA, the CDR3 is TGTGCCAGCAGTGAAGCGGGCGGGAACACTGAAGCTTTCTTT.

V is TRBV2 and J is TRBJ2-5; D is undetermined. There are 13 residues in the CDR3. CDR1 is SNHLY, CDR2 FYNNEI, per germline. Trimming left V 2 bases short and J 1 base short, with 5 bases between. In DNA form, the CDR3 reads TGTGCCAGCAGTGAACTATCCCAAGAGACCCAGTACTTC. This codes for CASSELSQETQYF.

The chain recombines TRBV19 with TRBJ1-4; D possibly corresponds to TRBD1 (5 bases). Germline CDR1 is LNHDA and CDR2 is SQIVND (reference sequence). This CDR3 is 16 amino acids long. V dropped 9 bases and J dropped 3 bases, with 20 bases sitting between them. The DNA of the CDR3 is TGTGCCAGCAAGGAGTCCTCAGGGTCCCCTAATGAAAAACTGTTTTTT. Amino acids: CASKESSGSPNEKLFF. Variable domain in full (rest from reference TRBV19 and TRBJ1-4): DGGITQSPKYLFRKEGQNVTLSCEQNLNHDAMYWYRQDPGQGLRLIYYSQIVNDFQKGDIAEGYSVSREKKESFPLTVTSAQKNPTAFYLCASKESSGSPNEKLFFGSGTQLSVL.

CDR3 protein: CASSLGGNTIYF. As DNA, the CDR3 is TGTGCCAGCAGCTTAGGAGGAAACACCATATATTTT. The rearrangement links TRBV7-2 to TRBJ1-3, with D hard to call. The V end was cut by 1 base, the J end by 4 bases, with 2 bases between. CDR1 and CDR2 from the germline V gene are SGHTA and FQGNSA. CDR3 length equals 12 residues. Full variable domain (remainder filled in from reference TRBV7-2 and TRBJ1-3): GAGVSQSPSNKVTEKGKDVELRCDPISGHTALYWYRQSLGQGLEFLIYFQGNSAPDKSGLPSDRFSAERTGGSVSTLTIQRTQQEDSAVYLCASSLGGNTIYFGEGSWLTVV.